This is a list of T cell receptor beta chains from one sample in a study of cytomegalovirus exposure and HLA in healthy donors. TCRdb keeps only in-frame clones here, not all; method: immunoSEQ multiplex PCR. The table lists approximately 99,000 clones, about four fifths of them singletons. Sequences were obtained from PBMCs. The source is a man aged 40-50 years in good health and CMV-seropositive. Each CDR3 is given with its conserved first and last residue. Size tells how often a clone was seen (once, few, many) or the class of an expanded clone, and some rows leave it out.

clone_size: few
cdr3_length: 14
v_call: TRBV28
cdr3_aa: CASSSPADRYEQYF

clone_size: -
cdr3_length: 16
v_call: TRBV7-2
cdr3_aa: CASSPSGAVTSYEQYF

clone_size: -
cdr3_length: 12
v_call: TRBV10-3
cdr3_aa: CAISGEADTQYF

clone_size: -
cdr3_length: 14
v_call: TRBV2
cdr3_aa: CASSGQISNQPQHF

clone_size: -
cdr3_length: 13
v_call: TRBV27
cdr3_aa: CASSLTGNYGYTF

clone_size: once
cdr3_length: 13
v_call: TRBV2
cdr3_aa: CASSGVINYEQYF

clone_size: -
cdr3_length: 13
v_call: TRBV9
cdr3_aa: CASSRGGQETQYF

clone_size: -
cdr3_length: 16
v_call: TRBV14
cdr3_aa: CASSQVGYGYSYEQYF

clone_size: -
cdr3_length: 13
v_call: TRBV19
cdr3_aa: CASSGSYTGELFF

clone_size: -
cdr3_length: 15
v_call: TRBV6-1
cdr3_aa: CASSVMRGQGQPQHF

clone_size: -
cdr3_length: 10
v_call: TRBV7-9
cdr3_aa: CSSSLAGLNF

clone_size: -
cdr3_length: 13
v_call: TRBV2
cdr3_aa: CASSVDRRTEAFF

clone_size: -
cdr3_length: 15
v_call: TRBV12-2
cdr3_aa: CASRFDLPGGTEAFF

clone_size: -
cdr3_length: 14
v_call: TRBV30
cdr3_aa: CAWKGQGSPHEQYF

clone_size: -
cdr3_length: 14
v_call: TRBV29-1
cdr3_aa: CSALGGAEDTEAFF

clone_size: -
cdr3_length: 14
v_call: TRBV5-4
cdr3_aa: CAGSGYGSTDTQYF

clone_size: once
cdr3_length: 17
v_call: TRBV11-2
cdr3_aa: CASSLARQGLFPGELFF

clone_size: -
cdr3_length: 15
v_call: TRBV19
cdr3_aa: CASSIAGGAYNEQFF

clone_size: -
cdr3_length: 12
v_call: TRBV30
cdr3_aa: CAWSVPGTEAFF

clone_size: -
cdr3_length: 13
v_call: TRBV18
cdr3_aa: CASSPRTEYGYTF

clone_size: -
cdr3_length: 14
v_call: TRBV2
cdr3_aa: CASTGQGARKPQHF

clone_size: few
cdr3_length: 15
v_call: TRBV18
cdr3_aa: CASSPLASDQETQYF

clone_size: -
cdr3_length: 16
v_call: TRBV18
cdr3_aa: CASSQQSGSIPYEQYF

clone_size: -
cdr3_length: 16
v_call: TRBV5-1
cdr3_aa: CASSLEGSYSGNTIYF

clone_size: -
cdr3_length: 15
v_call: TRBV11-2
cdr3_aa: CASSHRGGTNEKLFF

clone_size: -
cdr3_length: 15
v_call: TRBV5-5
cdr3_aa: CASSLDAAFSYEQYF

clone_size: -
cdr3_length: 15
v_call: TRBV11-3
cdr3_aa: CASSMAGTGSYEQYF

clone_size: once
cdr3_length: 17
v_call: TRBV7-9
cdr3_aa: CASSAPGTSKRTGELFF

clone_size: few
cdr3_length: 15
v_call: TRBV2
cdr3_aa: CASSEWSGSNYGYTF

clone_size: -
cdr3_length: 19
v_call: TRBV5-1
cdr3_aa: CASSPSLTSGRTGANVLTF

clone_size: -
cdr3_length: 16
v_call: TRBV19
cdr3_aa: CASRPVNRGRGQPQHF

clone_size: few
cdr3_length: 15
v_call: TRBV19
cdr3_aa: CASSMGTGRTYEQYF

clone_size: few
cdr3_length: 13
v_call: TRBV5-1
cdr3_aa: CASMGQEKAGYTF

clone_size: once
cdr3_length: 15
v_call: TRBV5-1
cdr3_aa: CASSLIAGRTDTQYF

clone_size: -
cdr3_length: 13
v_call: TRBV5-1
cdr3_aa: CASTFSGGETQYF